Below, one T cell receptor (beta chain) is given with its context. Its specificity is not known. In the authors' workflow: Filtering differed, since immunoSEQ gave only junction sequences and no quality scores. The protocol was immunoSEQ multiplex PCR, while the TCRdb copy is restricted to in-frame clones and leaves out a portion. V and J calls and clone size come straight from that table; D and trimming were deduced from the DNA. This table has approximately 2.3 million clones, approximately 93% appearing once. Germline V CDR1 and CDR2: KGHSH, LQKENI. Trimming cost V 6 bases and J 4 bases, with 14 bases left between them. The CDR3 sequence is 14 residues long. This record belongs to a study of shared clonotypes between healthy human individuals. The donor cohort consisted entirely of Caucasian adults residing in Nashville, Tennessee. Whole-study findings and limits: Relative to memory subsets, naive subsets generally showed larger estimated richness.

The V gene is TRBV18, the J gene TRBJ2-3; D not certain. The sample was naive CD4+ T cells from PBMCs. Subset specified: CD45RA+ positively selected. This TCR was recovered from a man aged 18 to 30 in good health. Some clones in this sample may be carry-over from other donors' samples. The CDR3 spells CASSSLGRADTQYF. The CDR3 coding sequence is TGTGCCAGCTCCTCCCTCGGTCGGGCAGATACGCAGTATTTT.